Listed below are T cell receptor beta chains from one sample, sequenced in a study of regulatory T cells in long-lasting Graves disease. MiXCR was run by TCRdb on the multiplex PCR reads, yielding one entry per CDR3 protein. The repertoire holds about 610,000 distinct CDR3 sequences, with roughly a sixth as singletons. The same sample was also studied in work on T cells in Graves' hyperthyroidism and ophthalmopathy.

This sample comprised peripheral blood mononuclear cells (PBMCs), obtained at new diagnosis, from a patient treated with antithyroid drugs. The receptors shown here come from a man younger than 30 with Graves disease. CDR3s include the opening cysteine and the closing phenylalanine or tryptophan. A D gene is named only where the DNA matches it firmly.

J,D,V,CDR3
TRBJ1-1,-,TRBV3-1,CASSQGSGTEAFF
TRBJ1-1,-,TRBV11-2,CASSLFGISGTEAFF
TRBJ1-6,-,TRBV5-1,CASRAGPRVNSPLHF
TRBJ2-1,-,TRBV12-5,CASGLVLGGPYNEQFF
TRBJ2-3,-,TRBV5-1,CASSLGRESQYF
TRBJ1-5,-,TRBV7-9,CASRLGGDQPQHF
TRBJ1-1,TRBD1,TRBV4-2,CASSQGPGQGSPNTEAFF
TRBJ2-5,-,TRBV5-1,CASSLRTGSGETQYF
TRBJ1-5,-,TRBV10-3,CAISERQGGGTGSNQPQHF
TRBJ2-1,-,TRBV28,CASSLLGREVEQFF
TRBJ1-1,-,TRBV6-5,CASSQIAAPNTEAFF
TRBJ2-7,TRBD2,TRBV7-9,CASSPGLTYEQYF
TRBJ2-1,TRBD2,TRBV20-1,CSASQLAAHNEQFF
TRBJ1-4,-,TRBV29-1,CSVLPGLGNEKLFF
TRBJ2-5,TRBD2,TRBV12-3/TRBV12-4,CASSRLAGGQETQYF
TRBJ2-1,-,TRBV24-1,CATSDAREYNEQFF
TRBJ2-7,-,TRBV24-1,CATRMDFSTYEQYF
TRBJ2-1,-,TRBV20-1,CSASRGPSYNEQFF
TRBJ2-1,-,TRBV24-1,CATSDLPVGYNEQFF
TRBJ2-5,-,TRBV7-9,CASSLGPQTEIWETQYF
TRBJ2-2,-,TRBV6-1,CASSEALAIGELFF
TRBJ1-1,-,TRBV3-1,CASSQDEMNTEAFF
TRBJ1-1,-,TRBV11-1,CASSLVGGLNEAFF
TRBJ2-4,TRBD1,TRBV6-2/TRBV6-3,CASSYLGTAAPKNIQYF